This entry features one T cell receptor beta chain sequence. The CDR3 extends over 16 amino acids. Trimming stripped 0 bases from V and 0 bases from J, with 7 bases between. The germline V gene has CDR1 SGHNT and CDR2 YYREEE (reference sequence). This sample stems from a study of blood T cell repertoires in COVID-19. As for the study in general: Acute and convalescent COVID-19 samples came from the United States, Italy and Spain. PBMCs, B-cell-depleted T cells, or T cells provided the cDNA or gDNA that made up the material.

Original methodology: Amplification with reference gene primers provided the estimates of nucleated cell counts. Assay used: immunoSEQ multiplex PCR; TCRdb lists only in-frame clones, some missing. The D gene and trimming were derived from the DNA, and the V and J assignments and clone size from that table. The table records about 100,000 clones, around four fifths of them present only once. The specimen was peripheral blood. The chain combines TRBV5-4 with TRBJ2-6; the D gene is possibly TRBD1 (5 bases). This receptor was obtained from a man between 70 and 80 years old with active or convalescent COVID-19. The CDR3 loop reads CASSLGQPSGANVLTF. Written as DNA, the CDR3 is TGTGCCAGCAGCTTGGGACAGCCCTCTGGGGCCAACGTCCTGACTTTC.